These 18 T cell receptor beta chains originate from one sample sequenced in a study of blood T cell repertoires in COVID-19. Repertoires were generated with immunoSEQ multiplex PCR, while TCRdb's copy carries only in-frame clones and drops some. The sample lists a few hundred thousand clones, 90% occurring once. Sequencing was carried out using peripheral blood. The receptors were gathered from a woman between 40 and 55 years old with COVID-19, enrolled during active disease.

This rearrangement joins TRBV10-2 to TRBJ2-3; 7 nucleotides match TRBD1. Germline V lookup: CDR1 WSHSY, CDR2 SAAADI. The junction had 6 bases not matched to a gene; V was cut back by 7 bases and J by 2 bases. The CDR3 is 14 residues long. DNA for the CDR3: TGCGCCAGCAAAGGGGGCCTAACCACAGATACGCAGTATTTT. This translates into CASKGGLTTDTQYF.

The chain carries TRBV5-6 and TRBJ1-1; 7 bases are shared with TRBD1. The trim removed 0 bases at V and 10 bases at J, leaving 3 bases unmatched. The CDR3 totals 12 residues. Germline loops: CDR1 SGHDT, CDR2 YYEEEE. Here the CDR3 reads CASSLETGRAFF. The CDR3 DNA sequence: TGTGCCAGCAGCTTGGAGACAGGGCGAGCTTTCTTT.

A single count supports this clone. The chain has TRBV2 and TRBJ2-7; 10 nucleotides match TRBD1. The trim removed 7 bases at V and 9 bases at J, leaving 9 bases unmatched. CDR1 and CDR2 from the germline V gene are SNHLY and FYNNEI. There are 13 residues in the CDR3. The CDR3 region has the DNA TGTGCCAGCATGGGGACAGGGGCCAGCGGGCAGTACTTC. Its protein is CASMGTGASGQYF.

This clone is a singleton in its sample. The chain is built from TRBV10-3 and TRBJ2-1; 7 bases are shared with TRBD1. Trimming at V came to 3 bases and at J to 5 bases, leaving 10 bases not matched to a gene. The CDR3 is 16 amino acids. CDR1 and CDR2 (germline): ENHRY, SYGVKD. CDR3 protein: CAISERTGAPHNEQFF. As DNA, the CDR3 is TGTGCCATCAGTGAACGGACAGGTGCACCCCACAATGAGCAGTTCTTC.

This chain uses TRBV19 with TRBJ1-5, with D perhaps TRBD1 (5 bases). The CDR3 runs 14 residues. Trimming cost V 5 bases and J 1 base, with 9 bases left between them. CDR1 and CDR2 (germline): LNHDA, SQIVND (reference sequence). In DNA, the CDR3 is TGTGCCAGTAGTCTCCGACAGAGCAATCAGCCCCAGCATTTT. Amino acids: CASSLRQSNQPQHF.

This rearrangement joins TRBV19 to TRBJ2-1; 10 bases are a match to TRBD1. The germline CDR1 and CDR2 sequences are LNHDA and SQIVND (reference sequence). This CDR3 has 16 amino acids. Trimming at V came to 9 bases and at J to 10 bases, leaving 18 bases not matched to a gene. CDR3 in amino acids: CASARPGTGVVDEQFF. DNA of the CDR3: TGTGCCAGCGCCAGGCCGGGGACAGGGGTGGTAGACGAGCAGTTCTTC.

This chain connects TRBV18 to TRBJ2-5; possibly TRBD1 for D (5 bases). Germline CDR1 is KGHSH and CDR2 is LQKENI. The CDR3 runs 13 residues. Trimming took off 1 base at V and 3 bases at J, with 6 bases between the two ends. The CDR3 DNA sequence: TGTGCCAGCTCACCACTAGGGGAAGAGACCCAGTACTTC. This translates into CASSPLGEETQYF.

This sequence joins TRBV28 and TRBJ1-1, with 9 bases matching TRBD1. The CDR3 extends over 17 amino acids. Germline assignment: CDR1 MDHEN and CDR2 SYDVKM. The V and J ends lost 4 bases and 0 bases, in that order; junction bases with no gene match: 9. CDR3: CASSSGQGPALNTEAFF. The CDR3 nucleotides are TGTGCCAGCAGTTCGGGACAGGGCCCGGCCCTGAACACTGAAGCTTTCTTT.

This sequence joins TRBV5-6 and TRBJ1-1, with D possibly being TRBD1 (5 bases). The germline gives CDR1 SGHDT, CDR2 YYEEEE. V was pared by 2 bases and J by 6 bases, with 17 bases between. The CDR3 runs 15 residues. The CDR3 loop is CASSFAPGLDSEAFF. The CDR3, as DNA: TGTGCCAGCAGCTTCGCTCCAGGGTTAGATTCTGAAGCTTTCTTT.

The V call is TRBV4-1, the J call TRBJ1-5, with D possibly matching TRBD1 (6 bases). This CDR3 is built from 16 residues. Germline V CDR1 and CDR2: MGHRA, YSYEKL. V shed 0 bases and J shed 3 bases, with 12 bases lying between them. CDR3 amino acids: CASSQDEGGVNQPQHF. The CDR3 nucleotides read TGCGCCAGCAGCCAAGATGAGGGGGGGGTCAATCAGCCCCAGCATTTT.

The V and J genes are TRBV30 and TRBJ2-3; TRBD1 matches at 10 bases. The CDR3 spans 13 residues. Trimming took 4 bases from V and 5 from J; bases not matched to a gene: 3. Germline CDR1 GTSNPN, CDR2 SVGIG (reference sequence). CDR3 bases: TGTGCCTGGACGACAGGGGGCCTAGATACGCAGTATTTT. Protein product: CAWTTGGLDTQYF.

The J gene is TRBJ2-5, the V gene TRBV2; D remains unclear. The CDR3 contains 12 residues. Germline V gene sequence: CDR1 SNHLY, CDR2 FYNNEI. V shed 4 bases and J shed 4 bases, with 7 bases lying between them. CDR3 nucleotides: TGTGCCAGCAGTGGAGAACTAGAGACCCAGTACTTC. Translated, it gives CASSGELETQYF.

Regarding this clone: This sample includes further DNA sequences coding for the same CDR3. The CDR3 sequence: CASSLSGTEAFF. DNA for the CDR3: TGTGCCAGCAGTCTTTCAGGGACTGAAGCTTTCTTT. The J gene is TRBJ1-1, the V gene TRBV6-5; a possible D gene is TRBD1 (5 bases). Trimming shortened V by 5 bases and J by 5 bases, and 9 bases separated the two germline ends. This CDR3 spans 12 amino acids. The V gene's germline CDR1 is MNHEY and CDR2 SVGAGI.

J is TRBJ1-6 and V is TRBV25-1, with TRBD1 as a possible D gene (5 bases). The germline V gene has CDR1 MGHDK and CDR2 SYGVNS. This CDR3 comprises 15 residues. Trimming stripped 1 base from V and 5 bases from J, with 9 bases between. CDR3 coding DNA: TGTGCCAGCAGTGAATTAGCCAGGGATAATTCACCCCTCCACTTT. This gives the protein CASSELARDNSPLHF.

The chain's CDR3 is CSVGTGSDSPLHF. The DNA for the CDR3 is TGCAGCGTTGGGACAGGGAGTGATTCACCCCTCCACTTT. The chain is built from TRBV29-1 and TRBJ1-6; 8 nucleotides match TRBD1. Trimming cost V 4 bases and J 8 bases; bases outside gene matches: 4. The CDR3 extends over 13 amino acids. The germline V gene has CDR1 SQVTM and CDR2 ANQGSEA. The complete variable domain, with remaining parts taken from reference TRBV29-1 and TRBJ1-6, reads SAVISQKPSRDICQRGTSLTIQCQVDSQVTMMFWYRQQPGQSLTLIATANQGSEATYESGFVIDKFPISRPNLTFSTLTVSNMSPEDSSIYLCSVGTGSDSPLHFGNGTRLTVT.

The chain uses TRBV11-3 and TRBJ2-3; possible D gene TRBD1, 5 bases. Trimming removed 3 bases from V and 3 bases from J, with 10 bases in between. Per the germline V gene, CDR1 is SGHNT and CDR2 is YENEEA. CDR3 length equals 14 residues. The CDR3 bases are TGTGCCAGCAGCTTGGGCCCAGGGACAGATACGCAGTATTTT. As protein: CASSLGPGTDTQYF.

This clone turned up a few times. The J gene is TRBJ1-1, the V gene TRBV19, with 9 bases lining up with TRBD1. The CDR3 covers 15 residues. CDR1 LNHDA and CDR2 SQIVND come from the germline V gene (reference sequence). V lost 3 bases, J lost 4 bases, and 6 bases stayed unmatched. The CDR3 protein is CASSIEQGALTEAFF. The DNA for the CDR3 is TGTGCCAGTAGTATTGAACAGGGGGCCCTCACTGAAGCTTTCTTT.

The rearrangement uses TRBV6-5 and TRBJ1-1; maybe TRBD1 (6 bases). Germline V lookup: CDR1 MNHEY, CDR2 SVGAGI. The ends were cut back, 7 bases at V and 2 bases at J, with 17 bases in the middle. The CDR3 runs 15 residues. The CDR3 DNA follows: TGTGCCAGCATCCTATATCAGGGGCTTAACACTGAAGCTTTCTTT. Protein sequence: CASILYQGLNTEAFF.